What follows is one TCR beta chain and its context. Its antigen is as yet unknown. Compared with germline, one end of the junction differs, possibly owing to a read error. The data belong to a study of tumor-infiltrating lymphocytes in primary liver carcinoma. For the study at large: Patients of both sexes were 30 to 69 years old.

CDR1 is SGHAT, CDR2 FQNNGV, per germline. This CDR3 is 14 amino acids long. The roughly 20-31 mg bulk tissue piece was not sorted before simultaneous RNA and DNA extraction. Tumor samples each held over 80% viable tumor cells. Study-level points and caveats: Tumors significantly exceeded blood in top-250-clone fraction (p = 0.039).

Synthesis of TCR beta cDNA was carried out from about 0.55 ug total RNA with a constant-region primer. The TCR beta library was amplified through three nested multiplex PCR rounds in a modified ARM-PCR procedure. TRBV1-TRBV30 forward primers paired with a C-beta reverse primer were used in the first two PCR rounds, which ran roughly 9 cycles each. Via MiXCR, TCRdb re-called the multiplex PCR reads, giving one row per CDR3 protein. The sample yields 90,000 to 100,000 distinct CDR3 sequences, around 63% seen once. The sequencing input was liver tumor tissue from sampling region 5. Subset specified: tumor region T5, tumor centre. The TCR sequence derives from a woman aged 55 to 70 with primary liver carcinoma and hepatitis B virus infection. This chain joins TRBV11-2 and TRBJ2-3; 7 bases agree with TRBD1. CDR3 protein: CASSLGRGIDTLYF. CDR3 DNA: TGTGCCAGCAGCTTAGGCAGGGGGATCGATACGCTGTATTTT.